These T cell receptor beta chains were read from a single sample in a study of blood T cell repertoires in COVID-19. Assay used: immunoSEQ multiplex PCR; TCRdb lists only in-frame clones, some missing. Counted here are some 78,000 clones, around 83% occurring once; the ten biggest clones make up 3.5%. The sequencing input was peripheral blood. These receptors were obtained from a man aged 45-60 years with acute or convalescent COVID-19. Each CDR3 is given with its conserved first and last residue.

v_gene,j_gene,CDR3aa
TRBV6-6,TRBJ2-7,CASSPPGTPTPEQYF
TRBV28,TRBJ1-3,CASSALPGQGPNTIYF
TRBV7-9,TRBJ1-1,CASSPEWGQTEEAFF
TRBV10-2,TRBJ2-1,CASSETSGTYNEQFF
TRBV5-6,TRBJ2-4,CASSTGQGTAKNIQYF
TRBV19,TRBJ1-1,CASSYWTPNTEAFF
TRBV7-2,TRBJ2-6,CASSPGSGANVLTF
TRBV2,TRBJ2-4,CARRDGGNIQYF
TRBV27,TRBJ1-1,CASSRNRGNTEAFF
TRBV19,TRBJ1-6,CASRETGQGNSPLHF
TRBV11-2,TRBJ2-3,CASSPGQSGDTQYF
TRBV12-3/TRBV12-4,TRBJ1-5,CASSRQEQPQHF
TRBV7-2,TRBJ2-7,CASSYGTSGRRLGYEQYF
TRBV3-1/TRBV3-2,TRBJ2-7,CASSLGPGQGAYEQYF
TRBV29-1,TRBJ2-7,CSVGTGEGEQYF
TRBV6-5,TRBJ1-5,CAVGSQPQHF
TRBV7-2,TRBJ2-2,CASSFKPVAGVFTGELFF
TRBV7-9,TRBJ1-1,CASSQPGHPRNTEAFF
TRBV3-1/TRBV3-2,TRBJ2-7,CASSQDLWTGDNEQYF
TRBV7-9,TRBJ2-1,CASSRDRLAGVGYEQFF
TRBV7-2,TRBJ1-1,CASSLGAGNTEAFF
TRBV7-3,TRBJ2-2,CASSPLGPNTGELFF
TRBV11-3,TRBJ2-3,CASSSAVGTDTQYF
TRBV28,TRBJ1-6,CASSSPRARDSPLHF
TRBV6-2/TRBV6-3,TRBJ2-7,CASSYSTTGREQYF
TRBV7-6,TRBJ2-1,CASSLQGSSYNEQFF
TRBV4-2,TRBJ1-4,CASSQDRWQAATNEKLFF
TRBV2,TRBJ1-1,CASTEQGALSTEAFF
TRBV2,TRBJ2-7,CASSEGGQGLYEQYF
TRBV27,TRBJ2-1,CASSSDRSSYNEQFF
TRBV7-2,TRBJ1-2,CASTAPGVYGYTF
TRBV9,TRBJ2-3,CASSVGLAGVADTQYF
TRBV10-1,TRBJ2-1,CASSFSSTSYNEQFF
TRBV19,TRBJ2-6,CASSIGTSGGVSGANVLTF
TRBV7-2,TRBJ1-3,CASSLEAGGNTIYF
TRBV7-8,TRBJ1-5,CASSLDRDQPQHF
TRBV5-5,TRBJ2-2,CASSLTGTNTGELFF
TRBV7-6,TRBJ1-2,CASSPVAGPNYGYTF
TRBV4-3,TRBJ2-1,CASSQVDRAFYNEQFF
TRBV14,TRBJ1-5,CASSQDQGQPQHF
TRBV30,TRBJ2-5,CAWATTWETQYF
TRBV6-2/TRBV6-3,TRBJ2-7,CASSYSGTAGSYEQYF
TRBV18,TRBJ2-1,CASSGLTSGGRASPLSSYNEQFF
TRBV6-5,TRBJ2-1,CASSYTLAGLNEQFF